A single sample is the source of the 32 T cell receptor beta chains below, sequenced in a study of T cell repertoires in cytomegalovirus infection. MiXCR was run by TCRdb on the reads, yielding one entry per CDR3 protein. The sample lists 100,000 to 150,000 distinct CDR3 sequences, about 31% occurring once. These TCRs' antigens remain unknown. Sequenced material: CD8+ T cells from cultured PBMCs, taken from culture after CMV antigen stimulation. These receptors came from a human donor in good health (CMV status not recorded). Some clones in this sample may be carry-over from other donors' samples.

The V call is TRBV27, the J call TRBJ2-7, with D perhaps assigned TRBD1 or TRBD2 (5 bases each). Germline lookup yields CDR1 MNHEY and CDR2 SMNVEV (reference sequence). Trimming removed 5 bases at V and 2 bases at J, with 13 bases between. The CDR3 totals 14 residues. The CDR3 DNA follows: TGTGCCAGCAGTGCCGGGGTAGGGGCCTACGAGCAGTACTTC. Its translation: CASSAGVGAYEQYF.

This rearrangement joins TRBV7-9 to TRBJ1-3, with D uncertain. The V gene lost 3 bases and the J gene lost 5 bases, with 17 bases spanning the gap. Germline CDR1 and CDR2: SEHNR and FQNEAQ (reference sequence). This CDR3 has 16 amino acids. The CDR3 DNA is TGTGCCAGCAGCTTGCTCGGGCCCCCGGTGAGAAACACCATATATTTT. The encoded protein is CASSLLGPPVRNTIYF.

The chain recombines TRBV4-1 with TRBJ2-1; D might be TRBD2 (6 bases). The CDR3 length is 17 residues. V was cut by 0 bases and J by 3 bases, with 15 bases left in between. Germline values: CDR1 MGHRA, CDR2 YSYEKL. The CDR3 loop is CASSQDGGAAVYNEQFF. The CDR3 coding sequence is TGCGCCAGCAGCCAAGATGGCGGGGCGGCCGTCTACAATGAGCAGTTCTTC.

This clonotype has only a few counts. The V call is TRBV6-2 or TRBV6-3, the J call TRBJ1-1, with D unresolved. CDR3 length equals 14 residues. Germline assignment: CDR1 MNHEY and CDR2 SVGEGT. V shed 2 bases and J shed 5 bases, with 12 bases lying between them. The CDR3 protein is CASSYLGIVTEAFF. The CDR3 DNA reads TGTGCCAGCAGTTACCTGGGGATAGTGACTGAAGCTTTCTTT.

V is TRBV2 and J is TRBJ1-2; no clear D. Trimming took off 1 base at V and 4 bases at J, with 13 bases between the two ends. From germline, CDR1 is SNHLY and CDR2 FYNNEI. CDR3 length: 15 residues. The chain's CDR3 is CASSEDRTGGYGYTF. The CDR3 region has the DNA TGTGCCAGCAGTGAAGACAGAACGGGAGGCTATGGCTACACCTTC.

The chain links TRBV5-6 to TRBJ2-3, with 9 bases identical to TRBD2. CDR1 and CDR2 (germline): SGHDT, YYEEEE. Unmatched junction bases numbered 13, after V lost 4 bases and J lost 1 base. The CDR3 length is 18 residues. The CDR3 loop reads CASSLPGRGGWGTDTQYF. In nucleotides, the CDR3 is TGTGCCAGCAGCCTCCCGGGGCGGGGGGGCTGGGGCACAGATACGCAGTATTTT.

This sequence joins TRBV2 and TRBJ2-5; D possibly corresponds to TRBD2 (5 bases). Germline V gene lookup returns CDR1 SNHLY and CDR2 FYNNEI. CDR3 size: 15 residues. V dropped 4 bases and J dropped 4 bases, with 16 bases sitting between them. The CDR3 protein is CASSGGYGVLETQYF. The CDR3 DNA reads as TGTGCCAGCAGTGGAGGGTATGGAGTGTTAGAGACCCAGTACTTC.

The chain has TRBV7-2 and TRBJ2-5; D remains unclear. From germline, CDR1 is SGHTA and CDR2 FQGNSA. The CDR3 totals 17 residues. Trimming cost V 0 bases and J 2 bases, with 16 bases left between them. In DNA form, the CDR3 reads TGTGCCAGCAGCTTAGCTTTAGTCGTGGGGTTGCAAGAGACCCAGTACTTC. Amino acid sequence: CASSLALVVGLQETQYF.

This clonotype was seen more than once but under ten times. No DNA is shown, since the ends of the CDR3 on it are uncertain; the CDR3 is the one TCRdb lists. The chain recombines TRBV27 with TRBJ2-1; TRBD1, as called in the table, went unchecked against the DNA. Both ends counted, the CDR3 spans 12 residues. CDR1 MNHEY and CDR2 SMNVEV come from the germline V gene (reference sequence). CDR3 in amino acids: CASSFGAGAKFF.

This clonotype was counted a few times. As DNA, the CDR3 is TGCAGTGCTAGAGAGACACCCACGGACAGAACCTACGAGCAGTACTTC. Residues: CSARETPTDRTYEQYF. The chain couples TRBV20-1 to TRBJ2-7; D is possibly TRBD1 (6 bases). CDR1 is DFQATT, CDR2 SNEGSKA, per germline (reference sequence). Trimming stripped 0 bases from V and 2 bases from J, with 17 bases between. The CDR3 totals 16 residues.

This clonotype was recorded many times. The rearrangement uses TRBV7-2 and TRBJ1-6; D is unresolved. There are 14 residues in the CDR3. The V and J ends lost 7 bases and 0 bases respectively, with 7 bases between them. Germline lookup yields CDR1 SGHTA and CDR2 FQGNSA. This CDR3 is CASTPNSYNSPLHF. The CDR3 DNA follows: TGTGCCAGCACCCCCAACTCCTATAATTCACCCCTCCACTTT.

Only a few counts were recorded for this clonotype. V usage is TRBV10-3 and J usage is TRBJ1-1; D is perhaps TRBD1 (5 bases). The CDR3 is 13 residues long. Trimming removed 6 bases from V and 4 bases from J, with 12 bases in between. Germline V CDR1 and CDR2: ENHRY, SYGVKD. CDR3 in DNA: TGTGCCATCAGGGACGTGGGGCGCACTGAAGCTTTCTTT. Protein sequence: CAIRDVGRTEAFF.

A single count supports this clonotype. The rearrangement uses TRBV3-1 and TRBJ1-4; D might be TRBD1 (6 bases). The CDR3 contains 17 residues. In germline, CDR1 is LGHDT, CDR2 YNNKEL (reference sequence). Trimming shortened V by 2 bases and J by 5 bases, and 18 bases separated the two germline ends. CDR3 amino acids: CASSQSQGSLLNEKLFF. The CDR3 DNA reads as TGTGCCAGCAGCCAAAGTCAGGGGTCCTTGCTAAATGAAAAACTGTTTTTT.

The chain is built from TRBV4-1 and TRBJ2-7; D gene ambiguous. The CDR3 extends over 13 amino acids. The V gene's germline CDR1 is MGHRA and CDR2 YSYEKL. The V gene lost 0 bases and the J gene lost 3 bases, with 6 bases spanning the gap. The CDR3 coding sequence is TGCGCCAGCAGCCAAGAGTTGAACTACGAGCAGTACTTC. Translating gives CASSQELNYEQYF.

This clonotype has a single count. This chain uses TRBV4-1 with TRBJ2-7; D is unresolved. V was trimmed by 0 bases and J by 3 bases, leaving 12 bases between them. Germline CDR1 and CDR2: MGHRA and YSYEKL. The CDR3 spans 15 residues. The CDR3, as DNA: TGCGCCAGCAGCCAAGAAGGAAGGTCGAACTACGAGCAGTACTTC. It translates to CASSQEGRSNYEQYF.

The chain links TRBV13 to TRBJ1-1, with TRBD1 as a possible D gene (5 bases). The V end lost 9 bases, the J end lost 0 bases, and 14 bases lay between the germline ends. The V gene's germline CDR1 is PRHDT and CDR2 FYEKMQ (reference sequence). CDR3 length: 14 residues. The CDR3 is CASTDWGMNTEAFF. CDR3 DNA: TGTGCCAGTACCGACTGGGGCATGAACACTGAAGCTTTCTTT.

The chain carries TRBV6-6 and TRBJ2-7; 8 bases align to TRBD2. CDR3 size: 14 residues. The junction had 9 bases not matched to a gene; V was cut back by 5 bases and J by 6 bases. Looked up from germline, CDR1 is MNHNY and CDR2 is SVGAGI (reference sequence). CDR3 loop: CASSPRGGEAEQYF. The CDR3 DNA sequence: TGTGCCAGCAGTCCCCGGGGGGGGGAAGCCGAGCAGTACTTC.

This chain joins TRBV5-4 and TRBJ2-2; D is perhaps TRBD1 (5 bases). This CDR3 has 13 amino acids. Deletions cut 4 bases from V and 4 bases from J, with 8 bases between. Per the germline V gene, CDR1 is SGHNT and CDR2 is YYREEE (reference sequence). CDR3 region: CASSPRATGELFF. For the CDR3, the DNA is TGTGCCAGCAGCCCCAGGGCCACCGGGGAGCTGTTTTTT.

This clonotype was seen just once. This chain connects TRBV14 to TRBJ1-2; the D gene is possibly TRBD1 (5 bases). The germline V gene has CDR1 SGHDN and CDR2 FVKESK. The CDR3 totals 16 residues. Trimming shortened V by 0 bases and J by 3 bases, and 14 bases separated the two germline ends. In DNA form, the CDR3 reads TGTGCCAGCAGCCAAGATTGGTCAGGGTCTGACTATGGCTACACCTTC. As protein: CASSQDWSGSDYGYTF.

V usage is TRBV20-1 and J usage is TRBJ1-5, with D perhaps TRBD1 (5 bases). The germline V and J ends were trimmed by 6 bases and 5 bases, with 17 bases remaining between them. Germline V lookup: CDR1 DFQATT, CDR2 SNEGSKA (reference sequence). CDR3 length: 14 residues. The CDR3 region has the DNA TGCAGTGCCCAAGGGGCCAGGTGGGATCAGCCCCAGCATTTT. This translates into CSAQGARWDQPQHF.

The chain recombines TRBV19 with TRBJ2-2, with D possibly TRBD1 on 5 matching bases. Germline CDR1 reads LNHDA; CDR2 reads SQIVND (reference sequence). V lost 1 base, J lost 3 bases, and 12 bases lay in between. This CDR3 spans 16 amino acids. CDR3 residues: CASSIGPGHDTGELFF. The CDR3 DNA sequence: TGTGCCAGTAGTATAGGCCCAGGGCATGACACCGGGGAGCTGTTTTTT.

This clonotype was observed a few times. V gene TRBV4-2 combines with J gene TRBJ2-3, with TRBD2 matching over 8 bases. Looked up from germline, CDR1 is LGHNA and CDR2 is YNFKEQ. With 1 base clipped from V and 11 bases from J, the junction kept 5 bases outside the gene matches. This CDR3 spans 13 amino acids. The CDR3: CASSQGGSGGQYF. Written as DNA, the CDR3 is TGTGCCAGCAGCCAAGGAGGAAGCGGGGGGCAGTATTTT.

In DNA, the CDR3 is TGTGCCAGCAGTGTGGGGACAGACAATTCACCCCTCCACTTT. Its protein product is CASSVGTDNSPLHF. The rearrangement uses TRBV6-1 and TRBJ1-6, with 7 bases aligning to TRBD1. V shed 4 bases and J 7 bases; nucleotides not matched to a gene: 4. CDR1 and CDR2 (germline): MNHNS, SASEGT. The length of the CDR3 is 14 residues.

CDR3 residues: CATLGLRGLLADTQYF. Here the CDR3 DNA reads TGTGCCACCTTGGGTTTGCGGGGGCTTTTGGCAGATACGCAGTATTTT. This chain connects TRBV2 to TRBJ2-3, with a tentative D call TRBD2 (7 bases). This CDR3 is 16 amino acids long. V lost 10 bases and J lost 4, with 24 bases in between. CDR1 and CDR2 (germline): SNHLY, FYNNEI. Full variable domain (missing parts from reference TRBV2 and TRBJ2-3): EPEVTQTPSHQVTQMGQEVILRCVPISNHLYFYWYRQILGQKVEFLVSFYNNEISEKSEIFDDQFSVERPDGSNFTLKIRSTKLEDSAMYFCATLGLRGLLADTQYFGPGTRLTVL.

This clonotype was seen ten or more times. The rearrangement joins TRBV7-2 to TRBJ1-1; no clear D gene. The germline V and J ends were trimmed by 4 bases and 1 base, with 7 bases remaining between them. CDR1 SGHTA and CDR2 FQGNSA come from the germline V gene. CDR3 length equals 13 residues. The CDR3 reads CASSYERNTEAFF. Written as DNA, the CDR3 is TGTGCCAGCAGCTACGAGCGGAACACTGAAGCTTTCTTT.

This clonotype was found many times. This sequence joins TRBV6-5 and TRBJ1-6; D remains unclear. Trimming cost V 0 bases and J 6 bases, with 6 bases left between them. The CDR3 consists of 14 residues. Germline CDR1 MNHEY, CDR2 SVGAGI. The CDR3 region is CASSYSNTNSPLHF. In DNA form, the CDR3 reads TGTGCCAGCAGTTACTCGAATACTAATTCACCCCTCCACTTT.

The rearrangement uses TRBV7-4 and TRBJ2-2, with D possibly TRBD2 on 5 matching bases. This CDR3 has 13 amino acids. V lost 5 bases and J lost 4, with 8 bases in between. Germline values: CDR1 SGHVT, CDR2 SQSDAQ. CDR3 amino acids: CASSRGTTGELFF. The CDR3 DNA reads TGTGCCAGCAGCCGGGGAACCACCGGGGAGCTGTTTTTT.

This clonotype was seen more than once but under ten times. The chain combines TRBV28 with TRBJ2-2; a possible D gene is TRBD1 (6 bases). V lost 8 bases to trimming and J lost 7 bases, with 20 bases between them. The CDR3 spans 15 residues. The germline gives CDR1 MDHEN, CDR2 SYDVKM. CDR3 sequence: CASAFSWTVVGELFF. The DNA for the CDR3 is TGTGCCAGCGCTTTTTCCTGGACAGTAGTCGGGGAGCTGTTTTTT.

This clonotype was counted only a few times. V and J are TRBV5-1 and TRBJ2-5; a possible D gene is TRBD1 (6 bases). The CDR3 has 16 residues. With 0 bases removed from V and 2 bases from J, the gap between germline ends came to 14 bases. CDR1 SGHRS and CDR2 YFSETQ come from the germline V gene. DNA of the CDR3: TGCGCCAGCAGCTTGGAGGCAGGGGCACGGCAAGAGACCCAGTACTTC. This codes for CASSLEAGARQETQYF.

The CDR3 bases are TGTGCCAGCGGATGGGGACTAGAGCAGTTCTTC. Translation: CASGWGLEQFF. The chain employs TRBV12-3 or TRBV12-4 and TRBJ2-1, with TRBD2 identical over 7 bases. The CDR3 is 11 amino acids. Losses at the gene ends were 8 bases for V and 10 bases for J; bases not matched to a gene: 5.

This CDR3 is CSASQTGVYEKLFF. In DNA, the CDR3 is TGCAGTGCTAGTCAGACAGGGGTGTATGAAAAACTGTTTTTT. The V call is TRBV20-1, the J call TRBJ1-4; TRBD1 matches at 8 bases. The CDR3 is 14 amino acids. Germline V gives CDR1 DFQATT, CDR2 SNEGSKA (reference sequence). V dropped 3 bases and J dropped 6; count of bases not matched to a gene: 6.

The chain joins TRBV2 to TRBJ1-1, with D possibly matching TRBD1 (6 bases). The CDR3 covers 12 residues. Trimming took off 9 bases at V and 4 bases at J, with 12 bases between the two ends. Looked up from germline, CDR1 is SNHLY and CDR2 is FYNNEI. The CDR3 loop reads CARGGTSTEAFF. The CDR3 DNA reads as TGTGCCAGAGGGGGGACCAGCACTGAAGCTTTCTTT.